This T cell receptor (beta chain) was captured by sequencing in a study of cytomegalovirus exposure and HLA in healthy donors. Trimming at V came to 1 base and at J to 5 bases, leaving 13 bases not matched to a gene. The CDR3 extends over 18 amino acids. Germline-derived CDR1 and CDR2 are SGDLS and YYNGEE. The PCR made use of 60 Vbeta and 13 Jbeta primers. Generated by immunoSEQ multiplex PCR, the TCRdb table keeps only in-frame clones and is missing some. The sample table includes about 100,000 clones. This clonotype was obtained from a girl under 18 in good health and CMV-seropositive. What was sequenced was PBMCs. The J gene is TRBJ2-7, the V gene TRBV9; 12 positions match TRBD1. The CDR3 spells CASSVYGHSGTGGDEQYF. CDR3 nucleotides: TGTGCCAGCAGCGTATACGGACACTCCGGGACAGGGGGCGACGAGCAGTACTTC.